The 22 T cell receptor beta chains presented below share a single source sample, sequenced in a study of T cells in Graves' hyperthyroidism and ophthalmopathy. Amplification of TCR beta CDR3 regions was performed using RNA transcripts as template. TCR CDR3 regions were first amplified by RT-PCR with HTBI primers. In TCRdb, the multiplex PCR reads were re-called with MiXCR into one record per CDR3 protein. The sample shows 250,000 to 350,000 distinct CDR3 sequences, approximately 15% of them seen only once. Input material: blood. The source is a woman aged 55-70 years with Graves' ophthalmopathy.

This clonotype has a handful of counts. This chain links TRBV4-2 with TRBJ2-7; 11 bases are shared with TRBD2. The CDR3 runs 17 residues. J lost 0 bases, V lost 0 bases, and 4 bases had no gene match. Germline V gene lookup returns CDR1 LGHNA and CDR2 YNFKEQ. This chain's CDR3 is CASSQETGLAVSYEQYF. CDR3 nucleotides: TGTGCCAGCAGCCAAGAGACGGGACTAGCGGTCTCCTACGAGCAGTACTTC.

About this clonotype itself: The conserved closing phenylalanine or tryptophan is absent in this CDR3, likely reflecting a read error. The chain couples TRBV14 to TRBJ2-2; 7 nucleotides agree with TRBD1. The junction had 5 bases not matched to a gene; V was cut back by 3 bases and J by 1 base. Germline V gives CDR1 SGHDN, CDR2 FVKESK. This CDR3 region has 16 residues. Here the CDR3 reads CASSQINRGNTGELFI. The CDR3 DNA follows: TGTGCCAGCAGCCAGATTAACAGGGGGAACACCGGGGAGCTGTTTATT.

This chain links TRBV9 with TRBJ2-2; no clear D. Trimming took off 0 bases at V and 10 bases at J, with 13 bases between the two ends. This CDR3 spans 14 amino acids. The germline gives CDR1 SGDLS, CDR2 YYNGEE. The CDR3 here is CASSVVSLTEELFF. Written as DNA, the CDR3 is TGTGCCAGCAGCGTAGTAAGCCTTACTGAGGAGCTGTTTTTT.

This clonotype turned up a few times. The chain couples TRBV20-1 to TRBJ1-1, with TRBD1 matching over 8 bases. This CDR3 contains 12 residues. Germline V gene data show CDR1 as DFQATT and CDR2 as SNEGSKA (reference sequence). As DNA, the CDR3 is TGCAGGTCCGGGACAGGGAACACTGAAGCTTTCTTT. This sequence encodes CRSGTGNTEAFF.

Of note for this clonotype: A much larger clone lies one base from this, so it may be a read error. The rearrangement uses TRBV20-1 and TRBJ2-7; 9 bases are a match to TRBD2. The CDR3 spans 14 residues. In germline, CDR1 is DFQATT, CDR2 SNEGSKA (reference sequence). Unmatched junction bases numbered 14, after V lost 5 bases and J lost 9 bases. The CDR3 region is CSAQQTSGVNGQYF. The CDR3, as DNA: TGCAGTGCTCAACAGACTAGCGGAGTCAACGGGCAGTACTTC.

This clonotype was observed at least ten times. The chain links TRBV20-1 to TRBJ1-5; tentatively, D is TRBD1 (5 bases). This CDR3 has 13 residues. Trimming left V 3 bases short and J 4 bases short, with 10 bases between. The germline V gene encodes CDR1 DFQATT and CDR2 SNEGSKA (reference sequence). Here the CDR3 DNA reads TGCAGTGCTAGGGGGGGGGGTAATCAGCCCCAGCATTTT. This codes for CSARGGGNQPQHF.

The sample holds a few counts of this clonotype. This CDR3 reads CASSQGNIGKAFF. The CDR3, as DNA: TGTGCCAGCAGCCAAGGGAATATAGGAAAAGCTTTCTTT. V is TRBV11-2 and J is TRBJ1-1, with unresolved D. CDR3 length equals 13 residues. CDR1 is SGHAT, CDR2 FQNNGV, per germline. The ends were cut back, 5 bases at V and 9 bases at J, with 16 bases in the middle.

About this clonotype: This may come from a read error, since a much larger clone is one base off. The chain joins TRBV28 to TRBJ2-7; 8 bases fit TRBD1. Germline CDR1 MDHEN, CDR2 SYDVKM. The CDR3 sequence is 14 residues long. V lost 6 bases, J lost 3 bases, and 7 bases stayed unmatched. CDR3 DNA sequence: TGTGCCAGCAGGCCGGGACAGGCTTACTACGAGCAGTACTTC. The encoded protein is CASRPGQAYYEQYF.

This CDR3 reads CASSPIDRGSGYTF. The CDR3 DNA reads TGCGCCAGCAGCCCGATTGACAGGGGGTCTGGCTACACCTTC. This chain uses TRBV5-1 with TRBJ1-2; 9 positions agree with TRBD1. The CDR3 has 14 amino acids. V lost 4 bases, J lost 7 bases, and 8 bases stayed unmatched. Germline assignment: CDR1 SGHRS and CDR2 YFSETQ.

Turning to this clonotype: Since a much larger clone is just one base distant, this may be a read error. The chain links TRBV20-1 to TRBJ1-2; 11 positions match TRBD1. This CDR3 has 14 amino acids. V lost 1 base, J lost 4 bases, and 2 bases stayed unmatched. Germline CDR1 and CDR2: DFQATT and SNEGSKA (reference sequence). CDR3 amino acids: CSARGTGGGYGYTF. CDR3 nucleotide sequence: TGCAGTGCTAGAGGGACAGGGGGCGGCTATGGCTACACCTTC.

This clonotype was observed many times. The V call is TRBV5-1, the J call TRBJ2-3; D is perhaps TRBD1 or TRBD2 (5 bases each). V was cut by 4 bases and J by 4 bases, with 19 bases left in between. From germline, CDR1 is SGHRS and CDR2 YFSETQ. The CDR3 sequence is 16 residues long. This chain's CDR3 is CASSTEPGPAADTQYF. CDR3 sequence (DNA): TGCGCCAGCAGCACCGAACCGGGACCGGCGGCAGATACGCAGTATTTT.

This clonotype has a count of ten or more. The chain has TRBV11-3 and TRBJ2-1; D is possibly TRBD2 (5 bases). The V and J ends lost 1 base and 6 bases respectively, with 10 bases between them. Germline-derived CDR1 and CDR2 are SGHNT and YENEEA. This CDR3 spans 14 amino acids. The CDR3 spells CASSLGGSFNEQFF. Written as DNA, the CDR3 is TGTGCCAGCAGCTTAGGAGGGAGTTTCAATGAGCAGTTCTTC.

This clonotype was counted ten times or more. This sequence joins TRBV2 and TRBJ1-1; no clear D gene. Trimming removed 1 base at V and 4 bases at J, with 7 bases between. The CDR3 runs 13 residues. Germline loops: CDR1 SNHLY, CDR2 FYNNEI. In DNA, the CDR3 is TGTGCCAGCAGTGAAGGGTTTTCCACTGAAGCTTTCTTT. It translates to CASSEGFSTEAFF.

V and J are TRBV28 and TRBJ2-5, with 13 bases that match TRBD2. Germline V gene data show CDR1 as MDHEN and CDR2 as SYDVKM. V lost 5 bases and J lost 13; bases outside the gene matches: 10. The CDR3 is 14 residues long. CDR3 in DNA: TGTGCCAGCAGTCAAAGGACTAGCGGGAGCTTTCGGTACTTC. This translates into CASSQRTSGSFRYF.

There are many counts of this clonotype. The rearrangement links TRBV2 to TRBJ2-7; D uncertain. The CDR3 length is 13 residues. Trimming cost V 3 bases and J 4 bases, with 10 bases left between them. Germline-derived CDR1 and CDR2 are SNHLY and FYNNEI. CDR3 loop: CASSETPLYEQYF. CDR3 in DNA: TGTGCCAGCAGTGAGACACCCCTTTACGAGCAGTACTTC.

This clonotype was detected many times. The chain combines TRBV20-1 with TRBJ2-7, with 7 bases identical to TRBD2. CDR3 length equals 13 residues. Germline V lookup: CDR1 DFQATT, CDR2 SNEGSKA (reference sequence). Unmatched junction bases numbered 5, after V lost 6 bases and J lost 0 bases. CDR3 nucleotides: TGCAGTGCCCACCGGGGGGACTCCTACGAGCAGTACTTC. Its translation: CSAHRGDSYEQYF.

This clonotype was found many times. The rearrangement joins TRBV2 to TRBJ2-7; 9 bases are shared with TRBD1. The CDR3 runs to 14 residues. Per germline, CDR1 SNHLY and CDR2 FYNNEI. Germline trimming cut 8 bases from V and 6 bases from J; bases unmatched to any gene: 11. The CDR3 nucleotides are TGTGCCAGCGGATCACAGGGGGCATCACTCGAGCAGTACTTC. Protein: CASGSQGASLEQYF.

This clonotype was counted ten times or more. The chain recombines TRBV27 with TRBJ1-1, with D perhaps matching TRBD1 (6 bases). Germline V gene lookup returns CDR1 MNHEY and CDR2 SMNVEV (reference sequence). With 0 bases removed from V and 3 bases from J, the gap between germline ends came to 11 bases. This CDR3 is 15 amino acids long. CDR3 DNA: TGTGCCAGCAGTTTATCGTACAGGGTTTACACTGAAGCTTTCTTT. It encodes CASSLSYRVYTEAFF.

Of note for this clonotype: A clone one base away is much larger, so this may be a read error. CDR3 DNA: TGTGCCAGCTACCCTACCTCGTCCGCACACCAGTTCTTC. Translating gives CASYPTSSAHQFF. V and J are TRBV9 and TRBJ2-1; D is uncertain. CDR1 and CDR2 from the germline V gene are SGDLS and YYNGEE. The CDR3 covers 13 residues. Trimming stripped 7 bases from V and 13 bases from J, with 21 bases between. Full variable domain (rest looked up from reference TRBV9 and TRBJ2-1): DSGVTQTPKHLITATGQRVTLRCSPRSGDLSVYWYQQSLDQGLQFLIQYYNGEERAKGNILERFSAQQFPDLHSELNLSSLELGDSALYFCASYPTSSAHQFFGPGTRLTVL.

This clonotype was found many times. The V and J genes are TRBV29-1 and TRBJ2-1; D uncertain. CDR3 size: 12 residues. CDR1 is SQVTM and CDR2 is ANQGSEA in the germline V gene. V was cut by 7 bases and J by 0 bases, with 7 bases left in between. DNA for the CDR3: TGCAGCGGACGTAGCTCCTACAATGAGCAGTTCTTC. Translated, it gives CSGRSSYNEQFF.

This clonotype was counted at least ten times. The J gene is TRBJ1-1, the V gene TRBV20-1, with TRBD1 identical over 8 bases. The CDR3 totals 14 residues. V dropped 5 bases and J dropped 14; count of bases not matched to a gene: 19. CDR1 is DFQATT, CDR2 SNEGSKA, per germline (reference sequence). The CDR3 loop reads CSASTGQGGRTLFF. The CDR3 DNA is TGCAGTGCTTCCACCGGACAGGGAGGGCGAACACTGTTCTTT.

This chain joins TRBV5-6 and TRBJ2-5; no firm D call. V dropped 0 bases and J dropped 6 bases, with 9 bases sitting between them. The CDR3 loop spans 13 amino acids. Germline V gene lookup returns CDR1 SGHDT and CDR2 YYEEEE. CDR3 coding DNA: TGTGCCAGCAGCTTGGGAAACAACCAGACCCAGTACTTC. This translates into CASSLGNNQTQYF.